The clone carrying this TCR beta chain was found a few times. The target antigen is unknown. Sequenced by immunoSEQ multiplex PCR; TCRdb stores in-frame clones only, minus some. In the table there are about 66,000 clones, 80% to 90% of which are singletons. The source of the sample is a study of a mutant IDH1 vaccine in newly diagnosed glioma. Study summary: Treated patients were roughly 60% male, approximately 40% female, mean age around 40 years. The earlier regimen, radiotherapy, temozolomide, or both, was most often both. Study outcomes and limitations: Changes to the top peripheral T cell clonotypes appeared unrelated to pseudoprogression.

Time point reported: baseline, week 1 (first vaccination visit). Treatment here: pre-vaccination baseline after standard-of-care therapy. Material: PBMCs, obtained from a glioma patient treated with radiotherapy, temozolomide or both. This receptor was identified in a man younger than 40 with glioma.

Here the CDR3 reads CASSTRGAETEAFF. The CDR3 DNA is TGTGCCAGCAGTACCAGAGGGGCGGAAACTGAAGCTTTCTTT. The chain combines TRBV6-6 with TRBJ1-1; D is perhaps TRBD1 (5 bases). The germline CDR1 and CDR2 sequences are MNHNY and SVGAGI (reference sequence). The V end lost 5 bases, the J end lost 5 bases, and 15 bases lay between the germline ends. This CDR3 contains 14 residues.